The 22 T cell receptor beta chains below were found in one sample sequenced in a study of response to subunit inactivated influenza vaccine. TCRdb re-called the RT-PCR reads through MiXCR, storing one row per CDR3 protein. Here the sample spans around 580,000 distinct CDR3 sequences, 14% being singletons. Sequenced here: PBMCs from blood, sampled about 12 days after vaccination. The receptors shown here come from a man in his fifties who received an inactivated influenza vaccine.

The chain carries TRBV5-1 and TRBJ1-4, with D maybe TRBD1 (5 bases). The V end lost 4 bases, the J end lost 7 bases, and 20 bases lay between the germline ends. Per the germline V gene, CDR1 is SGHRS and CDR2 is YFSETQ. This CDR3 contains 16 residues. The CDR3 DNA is TGCGCCAGCAGCACCGGGACCCTCACCGTGAGTGAAAAACTGTTTTTT. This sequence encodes CASSTGTLTVSEKLFF.

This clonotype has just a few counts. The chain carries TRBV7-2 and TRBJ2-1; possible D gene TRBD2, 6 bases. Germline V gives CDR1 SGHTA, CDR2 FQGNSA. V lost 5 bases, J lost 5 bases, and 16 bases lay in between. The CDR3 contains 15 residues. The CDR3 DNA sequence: TGTGCCAGCAGCCCCCACGGGGGTGGTAACAATGAGCAGTTCTTC. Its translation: CASSPHGGGNNEQFF.

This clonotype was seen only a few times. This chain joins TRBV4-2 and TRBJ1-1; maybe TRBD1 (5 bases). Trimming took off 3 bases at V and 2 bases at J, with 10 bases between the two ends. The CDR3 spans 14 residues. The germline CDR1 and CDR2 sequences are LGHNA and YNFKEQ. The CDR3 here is CASSHPGRNTEAFF. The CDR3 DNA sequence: TGTGCCAGCAGCCACCCAGGGCGCAACACTGAAGCTTTCTTT.

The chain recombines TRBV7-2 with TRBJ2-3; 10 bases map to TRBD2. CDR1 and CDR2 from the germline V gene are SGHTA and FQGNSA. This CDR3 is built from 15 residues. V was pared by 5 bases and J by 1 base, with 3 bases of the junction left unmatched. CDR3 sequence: CASSRSGGRTDTQYF. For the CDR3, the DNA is TGTGCCAGCAGCCGTAGCGGGGGGCGCACAGATACGCAGTATTTT.

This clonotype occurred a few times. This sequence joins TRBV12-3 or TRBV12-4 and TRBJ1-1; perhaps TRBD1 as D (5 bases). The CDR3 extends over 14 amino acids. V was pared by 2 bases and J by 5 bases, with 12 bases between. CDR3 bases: TGTGCCAGCAGTTTACGGGGGAGTCGGACTGAAGCTTTCTTT. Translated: CASSLRGSRTEAFF.

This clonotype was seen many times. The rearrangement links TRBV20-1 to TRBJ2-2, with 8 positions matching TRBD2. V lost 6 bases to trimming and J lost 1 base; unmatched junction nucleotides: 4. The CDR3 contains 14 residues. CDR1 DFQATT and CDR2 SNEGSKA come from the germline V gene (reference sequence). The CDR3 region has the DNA TGCAGTGCGAGGACTAGCCAGAACACCGGGGAGCTGTTTTTT. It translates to CSARTSQNTGELFF.

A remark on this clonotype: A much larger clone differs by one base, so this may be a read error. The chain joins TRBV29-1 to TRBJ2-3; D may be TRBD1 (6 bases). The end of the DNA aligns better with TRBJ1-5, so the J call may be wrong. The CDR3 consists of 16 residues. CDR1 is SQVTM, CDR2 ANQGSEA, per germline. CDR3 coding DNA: TGCAGCGTTGAATCATATGGCGGGGGGGCCCCAGATACGCAGCATTTT. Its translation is CSVESYGGGAPDTQHF.

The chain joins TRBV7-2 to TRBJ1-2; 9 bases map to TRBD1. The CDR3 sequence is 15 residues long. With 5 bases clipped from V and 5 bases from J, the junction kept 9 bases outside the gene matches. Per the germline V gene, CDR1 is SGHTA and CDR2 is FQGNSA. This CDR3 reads CASSPWDRAGYGYTF. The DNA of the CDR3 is TGTGCCAGCAGCCCCTGGGACAGGGCCGGATATGGCTACACCTTC.

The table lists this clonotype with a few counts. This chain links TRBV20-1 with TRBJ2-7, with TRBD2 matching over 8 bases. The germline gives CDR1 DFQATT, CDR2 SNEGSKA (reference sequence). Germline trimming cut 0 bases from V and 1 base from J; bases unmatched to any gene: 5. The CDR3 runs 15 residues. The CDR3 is CSARDFTSGSYEQYF. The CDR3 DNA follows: TGCAGTGCTAGAGATTTCACTAGCGGTTCCTACGAGCAGTACTTC.

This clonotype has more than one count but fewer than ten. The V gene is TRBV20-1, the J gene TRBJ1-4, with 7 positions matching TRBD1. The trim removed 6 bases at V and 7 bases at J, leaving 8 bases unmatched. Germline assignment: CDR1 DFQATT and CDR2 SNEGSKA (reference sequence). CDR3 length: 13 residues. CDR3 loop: CSAARGQGEKLFF. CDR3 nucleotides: TGCAGTGCGGCTAGGGGGCAGGGTGAAAAACTGTTTTTT.

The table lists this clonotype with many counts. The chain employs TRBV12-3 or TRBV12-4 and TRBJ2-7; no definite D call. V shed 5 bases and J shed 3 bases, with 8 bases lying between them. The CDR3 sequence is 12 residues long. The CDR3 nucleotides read TGTGCCAGCAGTCTCCATAACTACGAGCAGTACTTC. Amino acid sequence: CASSLHNYEQYF.

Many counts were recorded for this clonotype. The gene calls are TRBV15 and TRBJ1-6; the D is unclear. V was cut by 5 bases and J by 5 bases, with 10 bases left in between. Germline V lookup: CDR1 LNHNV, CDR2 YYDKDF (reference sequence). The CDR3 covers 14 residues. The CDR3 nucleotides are TGTGCCACCAGCGCTGGGCTCAATAATTCACCCCTCCACTTT. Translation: CATSAGLNNSPLHF.

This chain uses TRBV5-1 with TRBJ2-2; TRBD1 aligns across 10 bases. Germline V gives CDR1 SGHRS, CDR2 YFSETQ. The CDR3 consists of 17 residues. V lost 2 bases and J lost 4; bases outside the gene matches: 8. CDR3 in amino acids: CASSLASGTGATGELFF. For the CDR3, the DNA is TGCGCCAGCAGCTTAGCCTCCGGGACAGGGGCCACCGGGGAGCTGTTTTTT.

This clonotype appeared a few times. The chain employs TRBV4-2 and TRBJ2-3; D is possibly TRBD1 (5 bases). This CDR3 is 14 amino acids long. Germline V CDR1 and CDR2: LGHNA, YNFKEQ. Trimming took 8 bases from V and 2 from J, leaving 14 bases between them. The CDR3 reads CASRGAAYTDTQYF. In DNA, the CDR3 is TGTGCCAGCCGTGGGGCAGCTTACACAGATACGCAGTATTTT.

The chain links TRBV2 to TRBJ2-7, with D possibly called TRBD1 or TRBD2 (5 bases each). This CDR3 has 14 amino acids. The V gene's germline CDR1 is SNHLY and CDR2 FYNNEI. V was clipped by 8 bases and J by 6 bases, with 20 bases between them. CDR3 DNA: TGTGCCAGCGTTAACCCGTTCCGGGGCGGCGAGCAGTACTTC. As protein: CASVNPFRGGEQYF.

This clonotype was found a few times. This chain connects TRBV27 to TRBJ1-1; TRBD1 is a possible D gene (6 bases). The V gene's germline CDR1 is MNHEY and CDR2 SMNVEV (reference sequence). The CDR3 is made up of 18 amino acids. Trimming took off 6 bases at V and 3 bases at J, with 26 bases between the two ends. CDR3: CASSLSPGGFGSDTEAFF. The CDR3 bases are TGTGCCAGCAGCCTTTCCCCGGGGGGCTTTGGGAGTGACACTGAAGCTTTCTTT.

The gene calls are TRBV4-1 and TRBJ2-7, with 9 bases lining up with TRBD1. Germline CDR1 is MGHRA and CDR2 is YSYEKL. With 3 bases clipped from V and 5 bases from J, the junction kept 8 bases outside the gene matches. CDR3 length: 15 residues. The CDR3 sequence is CASSHPWTGVDEQYF. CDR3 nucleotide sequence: TGCGCCAGCAGCCACCCCTGGACAGGGGTTGACGAGCAGTACTTC.

CDR3 DNA: TGTGCCAGCAGCTCGACTATTGGACAGACTGAAGCTTTCTTT. Translated: CASSSTIGQTEAFF. The V and J genes are TRBV7-8 and TRBJ1-1; tentatively, D is TRBD1 (6 bases). Per the germline V gene, CDR1 is SGHVS and CDR2 is FQNEAQ. Trimming took off 4 bases at V and 5 bases at J, with 14 bases between the two ends. This CDR3 has 14 residues.

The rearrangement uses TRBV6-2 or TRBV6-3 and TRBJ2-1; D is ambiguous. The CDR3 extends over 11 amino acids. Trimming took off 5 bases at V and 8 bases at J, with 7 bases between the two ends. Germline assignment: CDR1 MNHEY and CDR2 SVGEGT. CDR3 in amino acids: CASSNSDEQFF. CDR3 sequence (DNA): TGTGCCAGCAGTAACAGTGATGAGCAGTTCTTC.

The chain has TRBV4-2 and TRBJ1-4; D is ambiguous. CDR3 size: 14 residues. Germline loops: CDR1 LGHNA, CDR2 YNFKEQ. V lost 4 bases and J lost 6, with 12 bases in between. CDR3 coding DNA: TGTGCCAGCAGCCCGACCCGGCTAGATGAAAAACTGTTTTTT. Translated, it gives CASSPTRLDEKLFF.

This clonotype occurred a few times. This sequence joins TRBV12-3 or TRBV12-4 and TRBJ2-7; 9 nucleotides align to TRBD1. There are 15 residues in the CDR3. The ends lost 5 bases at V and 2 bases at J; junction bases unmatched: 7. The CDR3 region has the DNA TGTGCCAGCAGTCCCACGGACAGGGGAACCTACGAGCAGTACTTC. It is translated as CASSPTDRGTYEQYF.

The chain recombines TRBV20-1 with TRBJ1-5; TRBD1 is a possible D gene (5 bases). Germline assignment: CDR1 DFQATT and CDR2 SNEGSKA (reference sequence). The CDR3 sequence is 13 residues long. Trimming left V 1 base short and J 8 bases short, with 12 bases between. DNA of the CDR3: TGCAGTGCTAGAGGCGAGACAGCTGAGCCCCAGCATTTT. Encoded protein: CSARGETAEPQHF.